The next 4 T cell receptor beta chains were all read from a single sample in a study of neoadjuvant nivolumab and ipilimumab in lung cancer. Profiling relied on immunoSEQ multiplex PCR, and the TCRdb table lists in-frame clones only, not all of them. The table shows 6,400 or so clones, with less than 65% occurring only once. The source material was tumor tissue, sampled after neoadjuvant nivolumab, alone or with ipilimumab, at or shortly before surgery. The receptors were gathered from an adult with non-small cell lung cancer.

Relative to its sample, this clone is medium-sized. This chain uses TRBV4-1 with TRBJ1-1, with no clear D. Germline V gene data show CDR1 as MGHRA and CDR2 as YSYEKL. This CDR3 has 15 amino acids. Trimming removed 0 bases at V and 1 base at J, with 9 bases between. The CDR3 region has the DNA TGCGCCAGCAGCCAAGAATGGGCCTCGAACACTGAAGCTTTCTTT. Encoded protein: CASSQEWASNTEAFF.

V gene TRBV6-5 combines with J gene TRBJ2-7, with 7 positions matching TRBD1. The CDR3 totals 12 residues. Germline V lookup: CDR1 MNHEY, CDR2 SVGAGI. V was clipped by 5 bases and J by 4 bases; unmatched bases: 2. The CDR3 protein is CASSNRGYEQYF. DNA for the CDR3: TGTGCCAGCAGTAACAGGGGTTACGAGCAGTACTTC.

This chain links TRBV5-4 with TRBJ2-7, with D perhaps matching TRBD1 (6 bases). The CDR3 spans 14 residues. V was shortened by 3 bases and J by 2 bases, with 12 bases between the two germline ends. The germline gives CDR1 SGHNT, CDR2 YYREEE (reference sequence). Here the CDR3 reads CASSSDSLAYEQYF. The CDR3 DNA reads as TGTGCCAGCAGCTCGGACAGTTTAGCCTACGAGCAGTACTTC.

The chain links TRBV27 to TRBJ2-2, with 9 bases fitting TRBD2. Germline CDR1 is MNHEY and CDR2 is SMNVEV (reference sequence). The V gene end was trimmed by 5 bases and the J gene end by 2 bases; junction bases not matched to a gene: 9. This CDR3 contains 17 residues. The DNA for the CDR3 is TGTGCCAGCAGTCCCCAGACTAGCGGAATTAACACCGGGGAGCTGTTTTTT. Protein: CASSPQTSGINTGELFF.